This TCR beta chain was identified in a study of cytomegalovirus exposure and HLA in healthy donors. The PCR was carried out with 60 Vbeta primers and 13 Jbeta primers. The method was immunoSEQ multiplex PCR; TCRdb's version includes in-frame clones alone and lacks a portion of them. The data show around 130,000 clones, about 75% seen once. Samples came from healthy bone marrow donors. Findings of the study overall: Later analysis identified several of the most significant clusters that appeared linked to common viral pathogens. It was reported that the classifier diagnosed cytomegalovirus status with high specificity and sensitivity in both the original and validation cohorts. A few chains linked to CMV were shown in vitro to be specific for CMV antigens.

About this clone itself: Its cognate antigen is unknown.

CDR1 SNHLY and CDR2 FYNNEI come from the germline V gene. The CDR3 covers 17 residues. Trimming cost V 4 bases and J 0 bases; bases outside gene matches: 6. The clonotype comes from a woman in her twenties or thirties in good health and CMV-seronegative. The chain recombines TRBV2 with TRBJ2-6; 7 positions agree with TRBD1. The sequenced material came from PBMCs. The CDR3 bases are TGTGCCAGCAGTGGCCCTAGGACAGGCTCTGGGGCCAACGTCCTGACTTTC. This encodes CASSGPRTGSGANVLTF.